The sequence of this T cell receptor (beta chain) was determined in a study of blood T cell repertoires in COVID-19. Using immunoSEQ multiplex PCR, the repertoire was profiled, and TCRdb retains in-frame clones only, with some absent. The sample lists roughly 150,000 clones; roughly 80% were seen once. The J segment lost 3 bases and the V segment lost 11 bases, leaving 5 bases of the junction unmatched. Germline V gene lookup returns CDR1 MDHEN and CDR2 SYDVKM. The CDR3 is 12 residues long. This chain uses TRBV28 with TRBJ2-7; 9 bases line up with TRBD1. Source material: peripheral blood. This receptor was identified in a man in his 60s with acute or convalescent COVID-19. The CDR3 loop is CASGQGFYEQYF. The CDR3 DNA reads TGTGCCTCGGGACAGGGATTCTACGAGCAGTACTTC.